This TCR beta chain was recorded in a study of T cells in Graves' hyperthyroidism and ophthalmopathy. Across the whole study: Peripheral blood was secured at the point of initial diagnosis, before any treatment. Points from the study as a whole: Ophthalmopathy was model-predicted a median roughly 6.3 months pre-onset. Among clonotypes expanded in thyroid above 0.001, most were also found in blood.

The CDR3 spans 14 residues. Trimming removed 5 bases at V and 1 base at J, with 11 bases between. The germline V gene encodes CDR1 SGHAT and CDR2 FQNNGV. Authors of the study amplified TCR beta CDR3 regions from RNA transcripts. When the TCR CDR3 underwent first-round RT-PCR, the HTBI primer set was used. TCRdb ran MiXCR on the multiplex PCR reads and lists one entry per CDR3 protein. The sample lists 340,000 or so distinct CDR3 sequences; around a fifth were seen once. This clonotype has ten or more counts. Its antigen is not known. The study defined stable Graves' hyperthyroidism as no ophthalmopathy progression within 18 months.

The sequence was obtained from a woman aged 45-60 years with Graves' hyperthyroidism. J is TRBJ1-1 and V is TRBV11-2; D not certain. The sequenced sample was blood. For the CDR3, the DNA is TGTGCCAGCAGCCCCAACTCAGGGAACACTGAAGCTTTCTTT. This translates into CASSPNSGNTEAFF.